These T cell receptor beta chains were read from a single sample in a study of blood T cell repertoires in COVID-19. Assay: immunoSEQ multiplex PCR; the TCRdb copy retains only in-frame clones and omits some. The sample lists 200,000 to 250,000 clones, 88% occurring once. Sequencing input: PBMCs or T cells enriched from blood (not recorded which). The source of these receptors is a woman younger than 45 who had recovered from COVID-19. The CDR3 runs from the conserved cysteine through the conserved F or W. Fields, in order: clone size, D gene, J gene, V gene, CDR3 DNA, CDR3 protein. D genes are given only for firm matches. Some rows have no size entry. The others give once, few or many, or a class for an expanded clone.

. | . | TRBJ1-6 | TRBV4-3 | TGCGCCAGCAGCCAAGTGCGCGGCAGCCTCTTCAGCTCCTATAATTCACCCCTCCACTTT | CASSQVRGSLFSSYNSPLHF
. | TRBD1 | TRBJ1-2 | TRBV11-2 | TGTGCCAGCAGCCCGGGACAGGGGGCTTACTATGGCTACACCTTC | CASSPGQGAYYGYTF
. | . | TRBJ1-2 | TRBV15 | TGTGCCACCAGCAGATGGATGCAGGGCTCGAACTATGGCTACACCTTC | CATSRWMQGSNYGYTF
. | TRBD2 | TRBJ2-1 | TRBV6-5 | TGTGCCAGCAGTTCCCTTAGCGGGGGGGCCGTCAATGAGCAGTTCTTC | CASSSLSGGAVNEQFF
. | TRBD1 | TRBJ1-1 | TRBV5-1 | TGCGCCAGCAGCGGTACAGGGGGCGCAGGGAACACTGAAGCTTTCTTT | CASSGTGGAGNTEAFF
. | TRBD2 | TRBJ2-5 | TRBV3-1/TRBV3-2 | TGTGCCAGCAGCCAAGCTAGCGGGGAAGAGACCCAGTACTTC | CASSQASGEETQYF
. | . | TRBJ1-5 | TRBV5-3 | TGTGCCAGAAGCTTGGACGGCAGGGACAATCAGCCCCAGCATTTT | CARSLDGRDNQPQHF
. | . | TRBJ1-3 | TRBV7-8 | TGTGCCAGCAGCTTAGGATCCAGCTCTGGAAACACCATATATTTT | CASSLGSSSGNTIYF
. | . | TRBJ1-2 | TRBV3-1/TRBV3-2 | TGTGCCAGCAGCCCCACAGGGAGGGATGGCTACACCTTC | CASSPTGRDGYTF
once | . | TRBJ2-3 | TRBV5-1 | TGCGCCAGCAGCCTAATGCAGGGGAGAGGAGATACGCAGTATTTT | CASSLMQGRGDTQYF
. | TRBD1 | TRBJ1-5 | TRBV4-1 | TGCGCCAGCAGCCCCGATAGAGGACAGGGGTGGTATCAGCCCCAGCATTTT | CASSPDRGQGWYQPQHF
. | TRBD1 | TRBJ1-2 | TRBV6-6 | TGTGCCAGCAGAGGACAGGGCGGTGGCTACACCTTC | CASRGQGGGYTF
. | . | TRBJ2-7 | TRBV6-5 | TGTGCCAGCACAAAGGACAGCTCCTACGAGCAGTACTTC | CASTKDSSYEQYF
. | . | TRBJ1-5 | TRBV5-6 | TGTGCCAGCAGTTTACTGGCCGGGAGCAGAGGACTCGGCAATCAGCCCCAGCATTTT | CASSLLAGSRGLGNQPQHF
. | . | TRBJ1-1 | TRBV6-5 | TGTGCCAGCAGTAACCTGGGGAGGGACACTGAAGCTTTCTTT | CASSNLGRDTEAFF
. | . | TRBJ1-2 | TRBV5-8 | TGTGCCAGCAGCTTGAGTTCACAGCCGGTCTATGGCTACACCTTC | CASSLSSQPVYGYTF
. | . | TRBJ1-2 | TRBV16 | TGTGCCAGCAGCCAAGACAAGAAGTATGGCTACACCTTC | CASSQDKKYGYTF
. | TRBD2 | TRBJ2-2 | TRBV5-1 | TGCGCCAGCAGCTTCGCAAGCGGGGGCACCGGGGAGCTGTTTTTT | CASSFASGGTGELFF
. | TRBD2 | TRBJ2-2 | TRBV5-1 | TGCGCCAGCAGCGGGGGGGTGAACACCGGGGAGCTGTTTTTT | CASSGGVNTGELFF
. | . | TRBJ1-6 | TRBV6-5 | TGTGCCAGCAAGCCCGGGACACGTTCACCCCTCCACTTT | CASKPGTRSPLHF
once | TRBD1 | TRBJ2-5 | TRBV5-6 | TGTGCCAGCAGCACACGACAGGGTTTAGAGACCCAGTACTTC | CASSTRQGLETQYF
. | . | TRBJ2-7 | TRBV4-1 | TGCGCCAGCAGCCGTGGGGGCCTAGCGGACTCCTACGAGCAGTACTTC | CASSRGGLADSYEQYF
. | TRBD2 | TRBJ2-1 | TRBV11-2 | TGTGCCAGCAGCTTAGGTCTACTAGCGGGGTCCCACCGGTACAATGAGCAGTTCTTC | CASSLGLLAGSHRYNEQFF
once | . | TRBJ1-2 | TRBV23-1 | TGCGCCAGCGGAGGGCGGGTTCATGGCTACACCTTC | CASGGRVHGYTF
few | TRBD1 | TRBJ1-2 | TRBV6-5 | TGTGCCAGCAGTTACCTCGGGACAGACTATGGCTACACCTTC | CASSYLGTDYGYTF
. | TRBD1 | TRBJ1-4 | TRBV9 | TGTGCCAGCAGCGGGGGACAGGGGATTACTAATGAAAAACTGTTTTTT | CASSGGQGITNEKLFF
. | TRBD1 | TRBJ1-4 | TRBV3-1/TRBV3-2 | TGTGCCAGCCGACAGGGTTCCCTAACTAATGAAAAACTGTTTTTT | CASRQGSLTNEKLFF
. | . | TRBJ1-6 | TRBV25-1 | TGTGCCAGCAGTGAATACGGGGGAAGGCCTAAAGATTCACCCCTCCACTTT | CASSEYGGRPKDSPLHF
. | . | TRBJ1-5 | TRBV4-2 | TGTGCCAGCAGCCAAGAGGCGGGCTGGAATCAGCCCCAGCATTTT | CASSQEAGWNQPQHF
. | . | TRBJ1-2 | TRBV4-3 | TGCGCCAGCAGCCAAGATGGAACAGCTTATGGCTACACCTTC | CASSQDGTAYGYTF
once | . | TRBJ2-1 | TRBV14 | TGTGCCAGCAGCACCCCGGGCTCCTACAATGAGCAGTTCTTC | CASSTPGSYNEQFF
. | TRBD1 | TRBJ2-1 | TRBV19 | TGTGCCAGTAGGACAGGGGGCAGGTACAATGAGCAGTTCTTC | CASRTGGRYNEQFF
few | . | TRBJ1-2 | TRBV5-8 | TGTGCCAGCAGCTTGGTACAGGGCTATGGCTACACCTTC | CASSLVQGYGYTF
. | . | TRBJ1-1 | TRBV4-3 | TGCGCCAGCAGCCCTTTGGGCAGTCTGAACACTGAAGCTTTCTTT | CASSPLGSLNTEAFF
. | . | TRBJ1-2 | TRBV21-1 | TGTGCCAGCAGCAGAGGCAGGGGCGCCTTCCCCGAGGATGGCTACACCTTC | CASSRGRGAFPEDGYTF
. | . | TRBJ2-3 | TRBV6-5 | TGTGCCAGCAGTTACTCTTACGGGAAGCCAGATACGCAGTATTTT | CASSYSYGKPDTQYF
once | TRBD1 | TRBJ1-3 | TRBV6-5 | TGTGCCAGCAGTTTCCAGGACAGGGGTAGAAACACCATATATTTT | CASSFQDRGRNTIYF
. | . | TRBJ2-1 | TRBV7-3 | TGTGCCAGCAGCCCCCAGTTTTCCTACAATGAGCAGTTCTTC | CASSPQFSYNEQFF
. | TRBD1 | TRBJ1-5 | TRBV28 | TGTGCCAGCACCGCGACAGGGTACCAGCCCCAGCATTTT | CASTATGYQPQHF
. | . | TRBJ1-5 | TRBV27 | TGTGCTAGCAGTTCCGGGTACAATCAGCCCCAGCATTTT | CASSSGYNQPQHF
. | TRBD2 | TRBJ2-1 | TRBV3-1/TRBV3-2 | TGTGCCAGCAGCCAAGCGGGCGGGGGGTACAATGAGCAGTTCTTC | CASSQAGGGYNEQFF
. | TRBD1 | TRBJ2-1 | TRBV5-5 | TGTGCCAGCAGCTTGGGGACAGGGGGCAATGAGCAGTTCTTC | CASSLGTGGNEQFF
. | . | TRBJ2-7 | TRBV3-1/TRBV3-2 | TGTGCCAGCAGCCAGGGGACACCAGCGGGGTACGAGCAGTACTTC | CASSQGTPAGYEQYF
. | . | TRBJ1-2 | TRBV7-2 | TGTGCCAGCAGCACCCGGGAAGGGCTCCCCTATGGCTACACCTTC | CASSTREGLPYGYTF
. | . | TRBJ2-1 | TRBV4-3 | TGCGCCAGCAGCCAAGAAGTACTTAGCTCCTACAATGAGCAGTTCTTC | CASSQEVLSSYNEQFF
. | . | TRBJ1-1 | TRBV15 | TGTGCCACCAGCAGAGGAACAGGGTCTGAAGCTTTCTTT | CATSRGTGSEAFF
. | . | TRBJ1-2 | TRBV4-1 | TGCGCCAGCAGCCAACCCACGGGGAGAGATGGCTACACCTTC | CASSQPTGRDGYTF
. | . | TRBJ2-5 | TRBV12-3/TRBV12-4 | TGTGCCAGCCTATTCGGGAACCAAGAGACCCAGTACTTC | CASLFGNQETQYF
once | TRBD1 | TRBJ2-3 | TRBV11-2 | TGTGCCAGCAGCGCATCCGGGACAGGCACAGATACGCAGTATTTT | CASSASGTGTDTQYF
. | TRBD1 | TRBJ1-1 | TRBV29-1 | TGCAGCGGCACGACAGGGGGAAACACTGAAGCTTTCTTT | CSGTTGGNTEAFF
. | . | TRBJ2-2 | TRBV11-1 | TGTGCCAGCAGCTTAGTAGGGGCCGGGGAGCTGTTTTTT | CASSLVGAGELFF
once | TRBD1 | TRBJ1-2 | TRBV7-2 | TGTGCCAGCAGCTTAGAAACAGGGGACTTGGATGGCTACACCTTC | CASSLETGDLDGYTF
. | TRBD1 | TRBJ2-1 | TRBV27 | TGTGCCAGCAGTCCAACTTACTCGGGACAGTCCCATGAGCAGTTCTTC | CASSPTYSGQSHEQFF
. | . | TRBJ1-6 | TRBV4-1 | TGCGCCAGCAGCCGGGTCAGGTCATTTTACGATAATTCACCCCTCCACTTT | CASSRVRSFYDNSPLHF
few | . | TRBJ2-2 | TRBV6-1 | TGTGCCAGCAGTGAATTTAGCGTGGTCTCCGGGGAGCTGTTTTTT | CASSEFSVVSGELFF
. | TRBD2 | TRBJ2-3 | TRBV5-1 | TGCGCCAGCAGCTTGACTAGCGGGGGGCGACTGAGCACAGATACGCAGTATTTT | CASSLTSGGRLSTDTQYF